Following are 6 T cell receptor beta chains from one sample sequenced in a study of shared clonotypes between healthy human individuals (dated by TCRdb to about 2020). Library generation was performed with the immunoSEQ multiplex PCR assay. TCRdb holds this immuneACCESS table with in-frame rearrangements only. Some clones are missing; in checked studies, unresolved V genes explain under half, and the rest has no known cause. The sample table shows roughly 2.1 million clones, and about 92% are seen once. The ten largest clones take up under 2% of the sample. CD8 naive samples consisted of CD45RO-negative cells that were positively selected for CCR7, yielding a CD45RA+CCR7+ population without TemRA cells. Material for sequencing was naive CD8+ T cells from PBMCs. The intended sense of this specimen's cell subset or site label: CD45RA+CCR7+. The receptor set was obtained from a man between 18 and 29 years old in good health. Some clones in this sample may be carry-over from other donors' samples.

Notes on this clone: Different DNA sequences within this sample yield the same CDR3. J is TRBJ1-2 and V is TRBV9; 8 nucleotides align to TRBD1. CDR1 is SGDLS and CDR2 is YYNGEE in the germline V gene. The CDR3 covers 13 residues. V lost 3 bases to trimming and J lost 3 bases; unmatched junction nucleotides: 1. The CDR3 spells CASSGTGYYGYTF. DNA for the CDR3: TGTGCCAGCAGCGGGACAGGGTACTATGGCTACACCTTC.

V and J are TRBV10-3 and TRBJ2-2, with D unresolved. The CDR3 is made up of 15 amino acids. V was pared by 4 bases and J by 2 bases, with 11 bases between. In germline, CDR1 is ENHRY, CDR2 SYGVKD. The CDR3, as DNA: TGTGCCATCAGTGGTGGAAGTCATAACACCGGGGAGCTGTTTTTT. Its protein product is CAISGGSHNTGELFF.

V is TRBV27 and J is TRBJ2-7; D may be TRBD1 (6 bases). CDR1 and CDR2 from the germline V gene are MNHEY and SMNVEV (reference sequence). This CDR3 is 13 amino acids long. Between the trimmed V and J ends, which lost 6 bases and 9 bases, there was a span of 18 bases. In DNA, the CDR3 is TGTGCCAGCAGCCCAGGGGCTGGGTTTGGGCAGTACTTC. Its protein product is CASSPGAGFGQYF.

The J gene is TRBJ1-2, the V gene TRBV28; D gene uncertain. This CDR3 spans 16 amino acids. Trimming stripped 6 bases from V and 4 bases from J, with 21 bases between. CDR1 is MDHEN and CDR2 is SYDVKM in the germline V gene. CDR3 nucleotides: TGTGCCAGCAGACAGAACAGCCTATTCCGGGGCTATGGCTACACCTTC. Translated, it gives CASRQNSLFRGYGYTF.

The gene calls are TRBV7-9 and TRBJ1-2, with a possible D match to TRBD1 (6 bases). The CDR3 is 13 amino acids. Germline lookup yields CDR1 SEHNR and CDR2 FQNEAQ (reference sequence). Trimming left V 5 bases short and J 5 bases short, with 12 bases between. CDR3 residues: CASSGSDSYGYTF. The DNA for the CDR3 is TGTGCCAGCAGCGGATCGGACAGTTATGGCTACACCTTC.

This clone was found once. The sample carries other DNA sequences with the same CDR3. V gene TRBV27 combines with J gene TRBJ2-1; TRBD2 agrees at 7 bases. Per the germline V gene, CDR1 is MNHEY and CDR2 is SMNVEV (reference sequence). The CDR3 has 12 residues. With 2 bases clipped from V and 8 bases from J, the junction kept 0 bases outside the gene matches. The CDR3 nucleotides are TGTGCCAGCAGTTTACGGGGGGATGAGCAGTTCTTC. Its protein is CASSLRGDEQFF.